This T cell receptor (beta chain) was identified during a study of CD8 T cells in Susac syndrome. About the research overall: Among the sequenced Susac syndrome patients, roughly six had active disease while under ten were in remission. Patients with Susac syndrome were therapy-naive, on corticosteroids, or on intravenous immunoglobulin alone at the time that blood was drawn.

When the RNA was reverse transcribed, random hexamers were used with an input of 0.5 to 1 ug. TCRdb processed the immunoSEQ multiplex PCR reads anew with MiXCR; each CDR3 protein has one entry. The sample holds about 120,000 distinct CDR3 sequences, 90% to 95% seen once. V dropped 6 bases and J dropped 2 bases, with 16 bases sitting between them. The CDR3 length is 15 residues. CDR1 and CDR2 from the germline V gene are SGHAT and FQNNGV. Negative magnetic isolation gave CD8+ and CD4+ cells; FACS enriched CD8+ TEMRA. Points on this clonotype: The antigen is undetermined.

Study-wide results and limits: The study conceded that its TCR sequencing and HLA analysis involved relatively few individuals.

The sample comprised CD8+ T cells from PBMCs. The clonotype was recovered from a human donor with Susac syndrome. The rearrangement joins TRBV11-2 to TRBJ1-2; no firm D call. CDR3 bases: TGTGCCAGCAGTCCCGACGACGGGAGCAACTATGGCTACACCTTC. This gives the protein CASSPDDGSNYGYTF.